This TCR beta chain emerged from a study of blood T cells in healthy people across ages. For the study at large: Template switching retrieved approximately one barcoded beta molecule for each two T cells.

This clonotype was counted many times. As yet, its antigen is unknown. A second PCR, run for about 6 to 11 cycles, used a sample-barcoded 5' primer plus a J-beta primer mix. TCRdb itself ran the 5' RACE reads through MiXCR, one entry per CDR3 protein. The repertoire holds roughly 640,000 distinct CDR3 sequences, with approximately 30% as singletons. The CDR3 contains 15 residues. Deletions cut 4 bases from V and 0 bases from J, with 7 bases between. Germline CDR1 reads LGHDT; CDR2 reads YNNKEL (reference sequence). Study outcomes and limitations: Diversity estimated from one million T cells was considered an underestimate.

The chain has TRBV3-1 and TRBJ2-6; D remains ambiguous. The sequenced sample consisted of blood. The clonotype was recovered from a woman of 80 years or more in good health. The CDR3 protein is CASSRQSSGANVLTF. The CDR3 region has the DNA TGTGCCAGCAGCCGACAAAGCTCTGGGGCCAACGTCCTGACTTTC.